What follows are 20 T cell receptor beta chains derived from one specimen sequenced in a study of blood T cell repertoires in COVID-19. Only in-frame clones appear in the TCRdb table, and some are missing; sequencing was by immunoSEQ multiplex PCR. The repertoire holds some 45,000 clones, with approximately 93% as singletons. Sequenced: peripheral blood. The receptors here all came from a man in his 60s with COVID-19, enrolled during active disease.

In this sample, this clone turned up once. This chain uses TRBV29-1 with TRBJ2-3; 16 nucleotides line up with TRBD2. V was clipped by 4 bases and J by 3 bases; unmatched bases: 10. Germline assignment: CDR1 SQVTM and CDR2 ANQGSEA. The CDR3 covers 18 residues. Here the CDR3 DNA reads TGCAGCGTTGGCCGGGGACTAGCGGGGGGGCCTAGGACAGATACGCAGTATTTT. It is translated as CSVGRGLAGGPRTDTQYF.

The chain recombines TRBV12-3 or TRBV12-4 with TRBJ1-1, with 8 bases lining up with TRBD1. V shed 3 bases, J shed 9 bases, and the junction held 6 bases outside the gene matches. The CDR3 runs to 13 residues. The CDR3 coding sequence is TGTGCCAGCAGTTTGCAACAGGGGGTGAAAGCTTTCTTT. Its protein is CASSLQQGVKAFF.

The rearrangement links TRBV15 to TRBJ2-5, with D possibly TRBD1 on 5 matching bases. V shed 7 bases and J shed 4 bases, with 10 bases lying between them. Germline CDR1 LNHNV, CDR2 YYDKDF (reference sequence). CDR3 size: 12 residues. CDR3 sequence reads: CATMGLGETQYF. The CDR3 region has the DNA TGTGCCACCATGGGGCTAGGAGAGACCCAGTACTTC.

In this sample, this clone turned up once. This chain joins TRBV7-9 and TRBJ1-6; 8 nucleotides line up with TRBD1. This CDR3 region has 15 residues. V lost 5 bases and J lost 9; bases outside the gene matches: 9. From germline, CDR1 is SEHNR and CDR2 FQNEAQ (reference sequence). CDR3 in amino acids: CASSPGTGAISPLHF. The DNA for the CDR3 is TGTGCCAGCAGCCCGGGGACAGGAGCAATTTCACCCCTCCACTTT.

V gene TRBV2 combines with J gene TRBJ2-5, with 7 nucleotides matching TRBD2. This CDR3 has 14 residues. V was pared by 10 bases and J by 6 bases, with 14 bases of the junction left unmatched. Germline V CDR1 and CDR2: SNHLY, FYNNEI. This chain's CDR3 is CATSLERDSQTQYF. The CDR3 DNA is TGTGCCACCTCATTGGAGCGGGACTCGCAGACCCAGTACTTC.

This chain connects TRBV6-6 to TRBJ2-2, with D perhaps matching TRBD2 (6 bases). CDR3 length: 15 amino acids. Trimming took 2 bases from V and 6 from J, leaving 13 bases between them. Germline loops: CDR1 MNHNY, CDR2 SVGAGI (reference sequence). For the CDR3, the DNA is TGTGCCAGCAGTTACGCGGCTGGGGGGTCCGGGGAGCTGTTTTTT. As protein: CASSYAAGGSGELFF.

This chain connects TRBV18 to TRBJ2-7; 7 bases align to TRBD2. This CDR3 comprises 14 residues. Unmatched junction bases numbered 6, after V lost 4 bases and J lost 3 bases. Germline values: CDR1 KGHSH, CDR2 LQKENI. CDR3 protein: CASSQSGDYYEQYF. For the CDR3, the DNA is TGTGCCAGCTCACAATCCGGGGACTACTACGAGCAGTACTTC. Together with reference TRBV18 and TRBJ2-7, the CDR3 gives the full variable domain: NAGVMQNPRHLVRRRGQEARLRCSPMKGHSHVYWYRQLPEEGLKFMVYLQKENIIDESGMPKERFSAEFPKEGPSILRIQQVVRGDSAAYFCASSQSGDYYEQYFGPGTRLTVT.

The chain carries TRBV6-5 and TRBJ1-5; 8 bases map to TRBD1. The CDR3 spans 14 residues. Germline loops: CDR1 MNHEY, CDR2 SVGAGI. Trimming removed 6 bases from V and 2 bases from J; junction bases left unmatched: 3. The DNA for the CDR3 is TGTGCCAGCAGCAGGGGGCTGGGCAATCAGCCCCAGCATTTT. Its translation: CASSRGLGNQPQHF.

The V gene is TRBV30, the J gene TRBJ1-5; 7 bases are a match to TRBD1. Per germline, CDR1 GTSNPN and CDR2 SVGIG (reference sequence). The CDR3 totals 15 residues. V gave up 2 bases and J gave up 0 bases; unmatched junction bases: 4. In DNA, the CDR3 is TGTGCCTGGAGTTCGAGGACAGGTAGCAATCAGCCCCAGCATTTT. Its protein is CAWSSRTGSNQPQHF.

The V call is TRBV15, the J call TRBJ1-2, with 7 bases that match TRBD1. V was clipped by 6 bases and J by 2 bases; unmatched bases: 9. Germline CDR1 reads LNHNV; CDR2 reads YYDKDF (reference sequence). The CDR3 loop spans 15 amino acids. The DNA for the CDR3 is TGTGCCACCAGACCCTACGACAGGGACAACTATGGCTACACCTTC. Protein: CATRPYDRDNYGYTF.

This chain links TRBV11-2 with TRBJ1-4; D unresolved. The V and J ends lost 0 bases and 3 bases respectively, with 23 bases between them. Germline lookup yields CDR1 SGHAT and CDR2 FQNNGV. This CDR3 has 20 residues. The CDR3 coding sequence is TGTGCCAGCAGCTTAGATGGCTATACACCCGGGAGCGCAGCTAATGAAAAACTGTTTTTT. Translating gives CASSLDGYTPGSAANEKLFF.

This clone came up once. The chain carries TRBV7-2 and TRBJ1-2; the D gene is possibly TRBD1 (6 bases). The germline CDR1 and CDR2 sequences are SGHTA and FQGNSA. The CDR3 totals 15 residues. V was cut by 1 base and J by 4 bases, with 13 bases left in between. The CDR3 coding sequence is TGTGCCAGCAGCTTAGTCTTACAGGGCGTCTATGGCTACACCTTC. Translating gives CASSLVLQGVYGYTF.

The V and J genes are TRBV18 and TRBJ2-2; tentative D call: TRBD1 (5 bases). Trimming pared 0 bases from V and 4 bases from J, leaving 12 bases between. The CDR3 totals 16 residues. Per the germline V gene, CDR1 is KGHSH and CDR2 is LQKENI. CDR3 sequence reads: CASSPPAGYTTGELFF. The CDR3 coding sequence is TGTGCCAGCTCACCACCGGCAGGGTACACCACCGGGGAGCTGTTTTTT.

The gene calls are TRBV20-1 and TRBJ1-2; D is perhaps TRBD1 (6 bases). Germline-derived CDR1 and CDR2 are DFQATT and SNEGSKA (reference sequence). Between the trimmed V and J ends, which lost 5 bases and 8 bases, there was a span of 12 bases. The length of the CDR3 is 11 residues. CDR3: CSASRTDGYTF. Here the CDR3 DNA reads TGCAGTGCTTCGCGGACAGACGGCTACACCTTC.

The J gene is TRBJ1-1, the V gene TRBV18; D is uncertain. V was clipped by 6 bases and J by 6 bases, with 20 bases between them. Germline V CDR1 and CDR2: KGHSH, LQKENI. The CDR3 runs to 15 residues. This CDR3 reads CASSLQSRGTSEAFF. The CDR3 DNA reads TGTGCCAGCTCCCTACAGTCTCGGGGAACCTCTGAAGCTTTCTTT. Together with reference TRBV18 and TRBJ1-1, the CDR3 gives the full variable domain: NAGVMQNPRHLVRRRGQEARLRCSPMKGHSHVYWYRQLPEEGLKFMVYLQKENIIDESGMPKERFSAEFPKEGPSILRIQQVVRGDSAAYFCASSLQSRGTSEAFFGQGTRLTVV.

J is TRBJ1-1 and V is TRBV7-3; D not certain. Germline V gene lookup returns CDR1 SGHTA and CDR2 FQGTGA. CDR3 length equals 16 residues. Between the trimmed V and J ends, which lost 5 bases and 11 bases, there was a span of 27 bases. The CDR3 nucleotides read TGTGCCAGCAGCGTAAACCCCTCCGGGAACCTAGAGCGGGCTTTCTTT. This encodes CASSVNPSGNLERAFF.

This rearrangement joins TRBV5-4 to TRBJ2-7; D might be TRBD1 (6 bases). The CDR3 totals 13 residues. Germline CDR1 SGHNT, CDR2 YYREEE (reference sequence). V lost 4 bases and J lost 6, with 14 bases in between. CDR3 in DNA: TGTGCCAGCAGCGCTGGGGGCCAGTCCGAGCAGTACTTC. Its protein product is CASSAGGQSEQYF. Full variable domain (remainder filled in from reference TRBV5-4 and TRBJ2-7): ETGVTQSPTHLIKTRGQQVTLRCSSQSGHNTVSWYQQALGQGPQFIFQYYREEENGRGNFPPRFSGLQFPNYSSELNVNALELDDSALYLCASSAGGQSEQYFGPGTRLTVT.

The V gene is TRBV6-5, the J gene TRBJ2-3; TRBD2 matches 9 bases. This CDR3 contains 15 residues. Germline V gene data show CDR1 as MNHEY and CDR2 as SVGAGI. V dropped 6 bases and J dropped 4; count of bases not matched to a gene: 8. CDR3 loop: CASSQGGGASDTQYF. Written as DNA, the CDR3 is TGTGCCAGCAGCCAGGGCGGGGGGGCATCAGATACGCAGTATTTT.

The chain carries TRBV7-9 and TRBJ2-1; 11 bases are shared with TRBD2. This CDR3 spans 15 amino acids. Germline-derived CDR1 and CDR2 are SEHNR and FQNEAQ (reference sequence). Trimming cost V 2 bases and J 10 bases; bases outside gene matches: 7. This CDR3 is CASSLTSGSLGEQFF. The CDR3 DNA reads as TGTGCCAGCAGCTTAACTAGCGGGAGCCTCGGCGAGCAGTTCTTC.

The genes are TRBV9 and TRBJ2-7, with 7 bases that match TRBD1. Germline V gives CDR1 SGDLS, CDR2 YYNGEE. CDR3 size: 16 residues. V lost 0 bases to trimming and J lost 4 bases; unmatched junction nucleotides: 10. The CDR3 loop reads CASSVGPGTEAYEQYF. CDR3 nucleotide sequence: TGTGCCAGCAGCGTAGGCCCCGGGACAGAGGCGTACGAGCAGTACTTC. The variable domain in full, with the rest retrieved from reference TRBV9 and TRBJ2-7, is DSGVTQTPKHLITATGQRVTLRCSPRSGDLSVYWYQQSLDQGLQFLIQYYNGEERAKGNILERFSAQQFPDLHSELNLSSLELGDSALYFCASSVGPGTEAYEQYFGPGTRLTVT.